One and the same sample provided the 31 T cell receptor beta chains below, sequenced in a study of T cell responses to AZD1222 COVID-19 vaccine. TCRdb keeps only in-frame clones here, not all; method: immunoSEQ multiplex PCR. The sample shows 98,000 or so clones, 89% of them seen only once. This specimen consisted of peripheral blood, obtained on day 0 of AZD1222 vaccination. All receptors derive from an adult in good health.

The chain couples TRBV19 to TRBJ1-5, with TRBD1 matching over 9 bases. CDR1 LNHDA and CDR2 SQIVND come from the germline V gene (reference sequence). V lost 5 bases, J lost 11 bases, and 10 bases stayed unmatched. This CDR3 spans 14 amino acids. This CDR3 is CASSGGQGLSAQHF. The DNA for the CDR3 is TGTGCCAGTAGTGGAGGACAGGGGCTATCAGCCCAGCATTTT.

This clone was seen a single time. The genes are TRBV5-1 and TRBJ2-3, with D possibly TRBD1 on 5 matching bases. V lost 3 bases, J lost 4 bases, and 12 bases lay in between. CDR3 length equals 14 residues. CDR1 is SGHRS and CDR2 is YFSETQ in the germline V gene. The CDR3 region has the DNA TGCGCCAGCAGCTACAACTCAGGGTCAGATACGCAGTATTTT. Its translation is CASSYNSGSDTQYF. The whole variable domain, filled in from reference TRBV5-1 and TRBJ2-3, reads KAGVTQTPRYLIKTRGQQVTLSCSPISGHRSVSWYQQTPGQGLQFLFEYFSETQRNKGNFPGRFSGRQFSNSRSEMNVSTLELGDSALYLCASSYNSGSDTQYFGPGTRLTVL.

In its sample, this clone was seen once. The genes are TRBV18 and TRBJ2-7; no clear D. The CDR3 is 13 amino acids. From germline, CDR1 is KGHSH and CDR2 LQKENI. Trimming left V 5 bases short and J 2 bases short, with 10 bases between. CDR3 coding DNA: TGTGCCAGCTCAACTGGGCCTACCTACGAGCAGTACTTC. This translates into CASSTGPTYEQYF.

V and J are TRBV4-1 and TRBJ1-2; D is possibly TRBD1 (5 bases). This CDR3 region has 15 residues. Germline V gene data show CDR1 as MGHRA and CDR2 as YSYEKL. V lost 4 bases and J 1 base, leaving 13 bases between the germline ends. CDR3: CASSPPLDSNYGYTF. The DNA of the CDR3 is TGCGCCAGCAGCCCCCCTCTAGACAGTAACTATGGCTACACCTTC.

This chain uses TRBV18 with TRBJ1-4; D gene ambiguous. CDR3 length equals 14 residues. V shed 0 bases and J shed 7 bases, with 9 bases lying between them. Germline V gives CDR1 KGHSH, CDR2 LQKENI. CDR3 amino acids: CASSPPGGSEKLFF. CDR3 DNA: TGTGCCAGCTCACCACCGGGTGGATCTGAAAAACTGTTTTTT.

This chain joins TRBV6-5 and TRBJ1-5; D unresolved. CDR1 and CDR2 from the germline V gene are MNHEY and SVGAGI. The V and J ends lost 0 bases and 0 bases respectively, with 3 bases between them. The CDR3 runs 14 residues. CDR3 DNA sequence: TGTGCCAGCAGTTACTCGGGTAGCAATCAGCCCCAGCATTTT. It codes for CASSYSGSNQPQHF.

The V gene is TRBV7-9, the J gene TRBJ2-3; no reliable D call. Trimming removed 7 bases from V and 0 bases from J, with 5 bases in between. Germline-derived CDR1 and CDR2 are SEHNR and FQNEAQ (reference sequence). The CDR3 contains 12 residues. CDR3 loop: CASTWSTDTQYF. In DNA, the CDR3 is TGTGCCAGCACTTGGAGCACAGATACGCAGTATTTT.

The chain combines TRBV24-1 with TRBJ2-7; the D gene could be TRBD1 or TRBD2 (5 bases each). The germline gives CDR1 KGHDR, CDR2 SFDVKD. There are 16 residues in the CDR3. The ends were cut back, 7 bases at V and 4 bases at J, with 22 bases in the middle. CDR3 bases: TGTGCCACCAGGCCCACGGTGAGGGGCCCCAGATACGAGCAGTACTTC. Encoded protein: CATRPTVRGPRYEQYF.

The V call is TRBV29-1, the J call TRBJ2-2; perhaps TRBD1 as D (6 bases). CDR3 length equals 14 residues. Germline V CDR1 and CDR2: SQVTM, ANQGSEA. Trimming shortened V by 6 bases and J by 4 bases, and 15 bases separated the two germline ends. The CDR3 spells CSVRQARGTGELFF. Here the CDR3 DNA reads TGCAGCGTCCGACAGGCCCGAGGCACCGGGGAGCTGTTTTTT.

The chain couples TRBV24-1 to TRBJ1-2; possible D gene TRBD1, 6 bases. There are 14 residues in the CDR3. V was trimmed by 4 bases and J by 8 bases, leaving 16 bases between them. Germline assignment: CDR1 KGHDR and CDR2 SFDVKD. CDR3: CATSEGGGSDGYTF. The CDR3 DNA is TGTGCCACCAGTGAGGGAGGGGGTTCCGACGGCTACACCTTC.

Remarks on this clone: Other DNA sequences in the sample encode the same CDR3. This rearrangement joins TRBV9 to TRBJ1-1; a possible D gene is TRBD1 (6 bases). The CDR3 is 15 amino acids. Trimming left V 0 bases short and J 4 bases short, with 13 bases between. CDR1 SGDLS and CDR2 YYNGEE come from the germline V gene. CDR3 sequence (DNA): TGTGCCAGCAGCGTAGCGGGGGGCGGTAGCACTGAAGCTTTCTTT. It codes for CASSVAGGGSTEAFF.

The CDR3 reads CASSSGLATYNEQFF. CDR3 sequence (DNA): TGTGCCAGCAGCTCGGGACTAGCAACCTACAATGAGCAGTTCTTC. The chain uses TRBV9 and TRBJ2-1; 9 nucleotides line up with TRBD2. Germline trimming cut 4 bases from V and 2 bases from J; bases unmatched to any gene: 4. The CDR3 runs 15 residues. Germline loops: CDR1 SGDLS, CDR2 YYNGEE.

This chain links TRBV4-1 with TRBJ1-3; perhaps TRBD1 as D (5 bases). The CDR3 covers 17 residues. The germline V gene encodes CDR1 MGHRA and CDR2 YSYEKL. Trimming stripped 0 bases from V and 4 bases from J, with 16 bases between. The CDR3 loop is CASSQDHGGGAGNTIYF. In DNA form, the CDR3 reads TGCGCCAGCAGCCAAGACCACGGGGGAGGGGCCGGAAACACCATATATTTT.

This clone was observed a few times. The V gene is TRBV19, the J gene TRBJ1-5, with no clear D. CDR3 length equals 13 residues. V lost 5 bases and J 10 bases, leaving 15 bases between the germline ends. Germline CDR1 and CDR2: LNHDA and SQIVND (reference sequence). CDR3 nucleotides: TGTGCCAGTAGTGTCGTTCCCATTAGCCCCCAGCATTTT. Protein: CASSVVPISPQHF.

The chain recombines TRBV9 with TRBJ2-3; D might be TRBD2 (6 bases). This CDR3 spans 15 amino acids. The germline V and J ends were trimmed by 2 bases and 0 bases, with 10 bases remaining between them. CDR1 is SGDLS and CDR2 is YYNGEE in the germline V gene. CDR3 loop: CASSVQGLSTDTQYF. CDR3 DNA: TGTGCCAGCAGCGTGCAGGGACTTAGCACAGATACGCAGTATTTT.

The chain links TRBV13 to TRBJ2-7, with TRBD2 as a possible D gene (5 bases). CDR1 and CDR2 (germline): PRHDT, FYEKMQ (reference sequence). V was pared by 1 base and J by 3 bases, with 7 bases between. This CDR3 comprises 13 residues. The CDR3 loop is CASSLAGIYEQYF. The CDR3 DNA reads as TGTGCCAGCAGCTTAGCGGGAATCTACGAGCAGTACTTC.

The chain joins TRBV7-3 to TRBJ2-3; 11 nucleotides line up with TRBD2. V trimming: 5 bases; J trimming: 0 bases; junction bases outside the gene matches: 7. CDR1 is SGHTA, CDR2 FQGTGA, per germline. This CDR3 comprises 17 residues. CDR3 sequence (DNA): TGTGCCAGCAGCAACCAACTAGCGGGGGATAGCACAGATACGCAGTATTTT. Encoded protein: CASSNQLAGDSTDTQYF.

The chain joins TRBV7-6 to TRBJ2-1; D ambiguous. The CDR3 loop spans 12 amino acids. CDR1 is SGHVS, CDR2 FNYEAQ, per germline. Trimming removed 5 bases at V and 9 bases at J, with 11 bases between. CDR3 nucleotide sequence: TGTGCCAGCAGCCCCATCACGGGTGAGCAGTTCTTC. Amino acids: CASSPITGEQFF.

In this sample, this clone turned up once. The rearrangement joins TRBV5-6 to TRBJ1-2, with D possibly being TRBD1 (5 bases). This CDR3 is 16 amino acids long. V shed 0 bases and J shed 5 bases, with 17 bases lying between them. Germline-derived CDR1 and CDR2 are SGHDT and YYEEEE. Here the CDR3 reads CASSLARAGRGYGYTF. Here the CDR3 DNA reads TGTGCCAGCAGCTTGGCCCGTGCAGGGAGGGGATATGGCTACACCTTC.

This clone was seen a handful of times. The chain combines TRBV27 with TRBJ1-1; D might be TRBD1 (6 bases). V was clipped by 5 bases and J by 3 bases, with 16 bases between them. From germline, CDR1 is MNHEY and CDR2 SMNVEV (reference sequence). The CDR3 consists of 15 residues. CDR3 loop: CASSPPPGVYTEAFF. CDR3 sequence (DNA): TGTGCCAGCAGTCCCCCCCCAGGGGTGTACACTGAAGCTTTCTTT.

The gene calls are TRBV7-6 and TRBJ2-1, with 7 nucleotides matching TRBD2. Trimming cost V 0 bases and J 3 bases; bases outside gene matches: 8. Germline assignment: CDR1 SGHVS and CDR2 FNYEAQ. There are 17 residues in the CDR3. This CDR3 reads CASSLALWGEGYNEQFF. The DNA of the CDR3 is TGTGCCAGCAGCTTAGCCTTATGGGGGGAGGGCTACAATGAGCAGTTCTTC.

The chain recombines TRBV5-1 with TRBJ2-7; D uncertain. This CDR3 has 14 residues. Per germline, CDR1 SGHRS and CDR2 YFSETQ. V lost 5 bases and J lost 2, with 14 bases in between. The CDR3 sequence: CASRRNDKPYEQYF. The CDR3 DNA follows: TGCGCCAGCAGACGAAACGACAAACCCTACGAGCAGTACTTC.

On this clone itself: Sequence at one end of the junction differs from germline and may be a read error. This chain uses TRBV7-7 with TRBJ2-3, with 7 positions matching TRBD2. Per germline, CDR1 SSHAT and CDR2 FNYEAQ (reference sequence). The CDR3 covers 15 residues. The CDR3 bases are TGTGCTAGCAGCTTAGGGCGGGGGAGCACAGATACGCAGTATTTT. Amino acids: CASSLGRGSTDTQYF.

The V and J genes are TRBV3-1 (or the pseudogene TRBV3-2) and TRBJ2-2; no definite D call. The V gene lost 2 bases and the J gene lost 7 bases, with 20 bases spanning the gap. The CDR3 spans 17 residues. Germline V lookup: CDR1 LGHDT, CDR2 YNNKEL (reference sequence). The CDR3 DNA is TGTGCCAGCAGCCAACTCGTGATTAGCTCCTTCCACGGGGAGCTGTTTTTT. This translates into CASSQLVISSFHGELFF.

This chain joins TRBV7-6 and TRBJ2-1; D is perhaps TRBD2 (5 bases). V dropped 5 bases and J dropped 0 bases, with 14 bases sitting between them. Germline CDR1 and CDR2: SGHVS and FNYEAQ. The CDR3 has 16 amino acids. Here the CDR3 DNA reads TGTGCCAGCAGCCCAAGGACGGGGAGCTCCTACAATGAGCAGTTCTTC. Translating it yields CASSPRTGSSYNEQFF.

The CDR3 spells CASSLPDRGGRTEAFF. The DNA of the CDR3 is TGTGCCAGCTCACTACCTGACAGGGGAGGTCGGACTGAAGCTTTCTTT. The chain joins TRBV18 to TRBJ1-1; TRBD1 matches 8 bases. This CDR3 has 16 amino acids. With V trimmed by 4 bases and J by 5 bases, 12 bases remained unmatched. Germline V gene data show CDR1 as KGHSH and CDR2 as LQKENI. Based on the CDR3 plus reference TRBV18 and TRBJ1-1, the full variable domain is NAGVMQNPRHLVRRRGQEARLRCSPMKGHSHVYWYRQLPEEGLKFMVYLQKENIIDESGMPKERFSAEFPKEGPSILRIQQVVRGDSAAYFCASSLPDRGGRTEAFFGQGTRLTVV.

This clone appeared once. At one of its ends the junction is not consistent with the germline gene, which may arise from a read error. The chain has TRBV5-1 and TRBJ1-1; 10 bases line up with TRBD1. The CDR3 loop spans 12 amino acids. CDR1 is SGHRS, CDR2 YFSETQ, per germline. The CDR3, as DNA: TGCGCCAGCAGCTTTTCCGGGACAGGGGCTCTCTTT. Amino acids: CASSFSGTGALF.

V and J are TRBV19 and TRBJ1-5; TRBD1 matches 9 bases. V dropped 7 bases and J dropped 5; count of bases not matched to a gene: 6. The CDR3 spans 14 residues. Germline assignment: CDR1 LNHDA and CDR2 SQIVND (reference sequence). CDR3 amino acids: CASKPGQGYQPQHF. The CDR3 DNA reads as TGTGCCAGTAAGCCGGGACAGGGTTATCAGCCCCAGCATTTT.

The chain is built from TRBV27 and TRBJ2-2, with TRBD1 identical over 10 bases. V trimming: 7 bases; J trimming: 6 bases; junction bases outside the gene matches: 11. CDR3 length equals 16 residues. In germline, CDR1 is MNHEY, CDR2 SMNVEV (reference sequence). The CDR3 DNA reads as TGTGCCAGCACCTCGACAGGGGGCGGTTGGGCCGGGGAGCTGTTTTTT. Translating gives CASTSTGGGWAGELFF.

The rearrangement links TRBV7-9 to TRBJ1-5, with a weak D call TRBD1 (6 bases). Germline V gene sequence: CDR1 SEHNR, CDR2 FQNEAQ (reference sequence). Trimming took off 1 base at V and 7 bases at J, with 11 bases between the two ends. This CDR3 is 14 amino acids long. CDR3 in amino acids: CASSLGGGGQPQHF. CDR3 nucleotide sequence: TGTGCCAGCAGCTTAGGGGGTGGGGGCCAGCCCCAGCATTTT.

The chain employs TRBV7-3 and TRBJ1-1; D unclear. Between the trimmed V and J ends, which lost 0 bases and 1 base, there was a span of 9 bases. This CDR3 has 15 residues. The germline gives CDR1 SGHTA, CDR2 FQGTGA. The CDR3 nucleotides are TGTGCCAGCAGCTTAACATGGGGAGGGAACACTGAAGCTTTCTTT. This encodes CASSLTWGGNTEAFF.